The 24 T cell receptor beta chains listed next were all sequenced from one sample in a study of technical replicates of blood from a few donors. Sequenced by immunoSEQ multiplex PCR; TCRdb stores in-frame clones only, minus some. This table has some 11,000 clones, about 94% appearing once. The sample was PBMCs. All receptors come from a human donor in good health.

The chain uses TRBV19 and TRBJ2-1; tentatively, D is TRBD1 (7 bases). With 7 bases removed from V and 6 bases from J, the gap between germline ends came to 19 bases. The CDR3 length is 15 residues. In germline, CDR1 is LNHDA, CDR2 SQIVND (reference sequence). CDR3 residues: CASTLQGGRVNEQFF. The CDR3 coding sequence is TGTGCCAGTACCCTGCAGGGGGGTCGGGTCAATGAGCAGTTCTTC.

This chain uses TRBV4-1 with TRBJ2-4; 7 positions agree with TRBD1. CDR1 is MGHRA, CDR2 YSYEKL, per germline. After removal of 0 bases from V and 12 bases from J, the junction contained 8 bases not matched to a gene. This CDR3 has 14 residues. The CDR3 nucleotides are TGCGCCAGCAGCCAAGATAGGGCAGGGGGATATCAGTACTTC. Translating gives CASSQDRAGGYQYF.

This sequence joins TRBV5-1 and TRBJ2-3; D gene unclear. The germline V gene encodes CDR1 SGHRS and CDR2 YFSETQ. Deletions cut 7 bases from V and 5 bases from J, with 14 bases between. The CDR3 loop spans 13 amino acids. CDR3 sequence (DNA): TGCGCCAGCCTGACCGGCCCGGGAGATACGCAGTATTTT. It translates to CASLTGPGDTQYF.

The rearrangement links TRBV7-2 to TRBJ1-5; D possibly corresponds to TRBD1 (5 bases). The germline V gene encodes CDR1 SGHTA and CDR2 FQGNSA. V gave up 4 bases and J gave up 5 bases, with 6 bases separating them. The CDR3 totals 12 residues. In DNA form, the CDR3 reads TGTGCCAGCAGCTGGGGGGATCAGCCCCAGCATTTT. Residues: CASSWGDQPQHF.

The V and J genes are TRBV11-1 and TRBJ2-7, with TRBD1 matching 9 bases. Trimming took 3 bases from V and 7 from J; bases not matched to a gene: 7. The CDR3 has 14 residues. CDR1 is SGHAT and CDR2 is FQDESV in the germline V gene (reference sequence). In DNA, the CDR3 is TGTGCCAGCAGCTTGAGACAGGGGGTTGGGGAGCAGTACTTC. Its translation: CASSLRQGVGEQYF. Complete variable domain (other parts from reference TRBV11-1 and TRBJ2-7): EAEVAQSPRYKITEKSQAVAFWCDPISGHATLYWYRQILGQGPELLVQFQDESVVDDSQLPKDRFSAERLKGVDSTLKIQPAELGDSAMYLCASSLRQGVGEQYFGPGTRLTVT.

V and J are TRBV6-1 and TRBJ1-5; 8 bases match TRBD1. V lost 4 bases to trimming and J lost 2 bases; unmatched junction nucleotides: 4. This CDR3 has 15 amino acids. Germline-derived CDR1 and CDR2 are MNHNS and SASEGT. The CDR3: CASSGPGQGNQPQHF. CDR3 nucleotides: TGTGCCAGCAGTGGACCGGGACAGGGCAATCAGCCCCAGCATTTT.

V usage is TRBV4-2 and J usage is TRBJ2-6, with D perhaps matching TRBD1 (5 bases). Germline CDR1 reads LGHNA; CDR2 reads YNFKEQ. With 2 bases removed from V and 0 bases from J, the gap between germline ends came to 11 bases. CDR3 length: 17 residues. CDR3 coding DNA: TGTGCCAGCAGCCAATCCGACAGAGTCTCTGGGGCCAACGTCCTGACTTTC. This codes for CASSQSDRVSGANVLTF.

The V and J genes are TRBV18 and TRBJ1-2, with no clear D. The ends were cut back, 3 bases at V and 3 bases at J, with 14 bases in the middle. Germline values: CDR1 KGHSH, CDR2 LQKENI. The CDR3 sequence is 15 residues long. CDR3 DNA: TGTGCCAGCTCACCGTCCCGAGACAACCACTATGGCTACACCTTC. Amino acid sequence: CASSPSRDNHYGYTF.

This clone appeared once. The chain links TRBV30 to TRBJ1-6; D not certain. The CDR3 spans 13 residues. Looked up from germline, CDR1 is GTSNPN and CDR2 is SVGIG (reference sequence). V was shortened by 0 bases and J by 5 bases, with 5 bases between the two germline ends. The CDR3 nucleotides are TGTGCCTGGAGTGTGGAGAATAATTCACCCCTCCACTTT. Encoded protein: CAWSVENNSPLHF.

The V call is TRBV6-5, the J call TRBJ1-2; 9 nucleotides line up with TRBD1. Trimming cost V 4 bases and J 5 bases; bases outside gene matches: 8. In germline, CDR1 is MNHEY, CDR2 SVGAGI. The CDR3 extends over 15 amino acids. CDR3 residues: CASSSIRTGAYGYTF. CDR3 bases: TGTGCCAGCAGTTCCATAAGGACAGGGGCGTATGGCTACACCTTC.

This chain links TRBV25-1 with TRBJ1-3; 8 nucleotides agree with TRBD1. Germline CDR1 MGHDK, CDR2 SYGVNS. The CDR3 contains 15 residues. V shed 6 bases, J shed 0 bases, and the junction held 4 bases outside the gene matches. For the CDR3, the DNA is TGTGCCAGCAGGGACAGGGTGGTCTCTGGAAACACCATATATTTT. Translating gives CASRDRVVSGNTIYF. The full variable domain, with the rest looked up from reference TRBV25-1 and TRBJ1-3, is EADIYQTPRYLVIGTGKKITLECSQTMGHDKMYWYQQDPGMELHLIHYSYGVNSTEKGDLSSESTVSRIRTEHFPLTLESARPSHTSQYLCASRDRVVSGNTIYFGEGSWLTVV.

The chain has TRBV6-1 and TRBJ2-7, with TRBD1 matching 8 bases. The V gene end was trimmed by 10 bases and the J gene end by 3 bases; junction bases not matched to a gene: 8. This CDR3 has 13 amino acids. Germline CDR1 MNHNS, CDR2 SASEGT. The CDR3 DNA is TGTGCCACCTCGACAGGGGAGTTCTACGAGCAGTACTTC. It yields the protein CATSTGEFYEQYF.

The chain carries TRBV9 and TRBJ2-7, with TRBD2 identical over 10 bases. The germline gives CDR1 SGDLS, CDR2 YYNGEE. This CDR3 spans 16 amino acids. The V and J ends lost 3 bases and 5 bases, in that order; junction bases with no gene match: 11. CDR3 coding DNA: TGTGCCAGCAGCGCAGAACCGGGACTAGCGTTCAACGAGCAGTACTTC. Protein product: CASSAEPGLAFNEQYF.

The V call is TRBV10-3, the J call TRBJ2-5, with 10 bases identical to TRBD2. The CDR3 length is 15 residues. From germline, CDR1 is ENHRY and CDR2 SYGVKD. V was clipped by 6 bases and J by 2 bases; unmatched bases: 6. DNA of the CDR3: TGTGCCATCAGGACCGGGACTAGCGATCAAGAGACCCAGTACTTC. Translated, it gives CAIRTGTSDQETQYF.

This sequence joins TRBV10-2 and TRBJ1-4, with D unresolved. Germline CDR1 reads WSHSY; CDR2 reads SAAADI. This CDR3 region has 16 residues. V lost 6 bases, J lost 8 bases, and 22 bases lay in between. The CDR3, as DNA: TGCGCCAGCAGCTCCAGCTCCGGACTGTCTTACGAAAAACTGTTTTTT. It is translated as CASSSSSGLSYEKLFF.

The rearrangement links TRBV6-1 to TRBJ1-4; tentative D call: TRBD1 (5 bases). The V gene's germline CDR1 is MNHNS and CDR2 SASEGT. The CDR3 runs to 13 residues. The V end was cut by 4 bases, the J end by 6 bases, with 9 bases between. For the CDR3, the DNA is TGTGCCAGCAGTGGCAGGGAGGATGAAAAACTGTTTTTT. Protein sequence: CASSGREDEKLFF.

The CDR3 DNA sequence: TGTGCCAGCAAGGTCGGACAGGGTACTGAAGCTTTCTTT. Encoded protein: CASKVGQGTEAFF. The rearrangement links TRBV25-1 to TRBJ1-1, with 8 bases that match TRBD1. V lost 7 bases to trimming and J lost 5 bases; unmatched junction nucleotides: 6. The CDR3 totals 13 residues. The germline gives CDR1 MGHDK, CDR2 SYGVNS.

The CDR3: CASSRGGAAQETQYF. DNA of the CDR3: TGCGCCAGCAGCCGGGGAGGGGCGGCACAAGAGACCCAGTACTTC. V and J are TRBV5-1 and TRBJ2-5; TRBD2 matches at 7 bases. The V gene end was trimmed by 4 bases and the J gene end by 2 bases; junction bases not matched to a gene: 8. CDR1 SGHRS and CDR2 YFSETQ come from the germline V gene. The length of the CDR3 is 15 residues.

The chain has TRBV6-1 and TRBJ2-1, with D possibly matching TRBD2 (7 bases). Germline V gene sequence: CDR1 MNHNS, CDR2 SASEGT. The V end lost 0 bases, the J end lost 8 bases, and 23 bases lay between the germline ends. The CDR3 is 18 amino acids. As DNA, the CDR3 is TGTGCCAGCAGTGAAGCCCAGGCGTGGGGGGGCCCGAGTTATGAGCAGTTCTTC. Protein sequence: CASSEAQAWGGPSYEQFF.

The chain is built from TRBV6-6 and TRBJ2-1, with D perhaps matching TRBD2 (5 bases). Trimming removed 2 bases at V and 0 bases at J, with 8 bases between. This CDR3 contains 15 residues. Germline V gene sequence: CDR1 MNHNY, CDR2 SVGAGI (reference sequence). The CDR3 region is CASSYEAGSYNEQFF. Here the CDR3 DNA reads TGTGCCAGCAGTTACGAGGCGGGCTCCTACAATGAGCAGTTCTTC.

About this clone itself: Sequence at one end of the junction differs from germline and may be a read error. The chain recombines TRBV5-1 with TRBJ1-1, with 8 bases identical to TRBD1. The CDR3 extends over 16 amino acids. Germline CDR1 SGHRS, CDR2 YFSETQ. The CDR3 loop is CASNLGQAIGNTEAFF. CDR3 in DNA: TGCGCCAGCAACTTGGGACAGGCTATTGGGAACACTGAAGCTTTCTTT.

The rearrangement links TRBV7-9 to TRBJ2-5; perhaps TRBD2 as D (5 bases). The CDR3 length is 14 residues. V lost 5 bases and J 5 bases, leaving 15 bases between the germline ends. The germline CDR1 and CDR2 sequences are SEHNR and FQNEAQ (reference sequence). The CDR3 DNA is TGTGCCAGCAGCGCCCAGACCGGGATGGAGACCCAGTACTTC. It specifies CASSAQTGMETQYF.

This chain connects TRBV4-2 to TRBJ1-2; possible D gene TRBD1, 6 bases. Germline V CDR1 and CDR2: LGHNA, YNFKEQ. V was cut by 3 bases and J by 4 bases, with 15 bases left in between. There are 15 residues in the CDR3. The CDR3 is CASSQLQGVSYGYTF. As DNA, the CDR3 is TGTGCCAGCAGCCAGTTACAGGGCGTTTCCTATGGCTACACCTTC.

The DNA for the CDR3 is TGTGCCTGGATGTTTGACAGGGCGAACACTGAAGCTTTCTTT. It specifies CAWMFDRANTEAFF. This chain uses TRBV30 with TRBJ1-1; 7 nucleotides agree with TRBD1. This CDR3 has 14 amino acids. The germline gives CDR1 GTSNPN, CDR2 SVGIG (reference sequence). The V gene end was trimmed by 4 bases and the J gene end by 1 base; junction bases not matched to a gene: 6. The full variable domain, with the rest looked up from reference TRBV30 and TRBJ1-1, is SQTIHQWPATLVQPVGSPLSLECTVEGTSNPNLYWYRQAAGRGLQLLFYSVGIGQISSEVPQNLSASRPQDRQFILSSKKLLLSDSGFYLCAWMFDRANTEAFFGQGTRLTVV.